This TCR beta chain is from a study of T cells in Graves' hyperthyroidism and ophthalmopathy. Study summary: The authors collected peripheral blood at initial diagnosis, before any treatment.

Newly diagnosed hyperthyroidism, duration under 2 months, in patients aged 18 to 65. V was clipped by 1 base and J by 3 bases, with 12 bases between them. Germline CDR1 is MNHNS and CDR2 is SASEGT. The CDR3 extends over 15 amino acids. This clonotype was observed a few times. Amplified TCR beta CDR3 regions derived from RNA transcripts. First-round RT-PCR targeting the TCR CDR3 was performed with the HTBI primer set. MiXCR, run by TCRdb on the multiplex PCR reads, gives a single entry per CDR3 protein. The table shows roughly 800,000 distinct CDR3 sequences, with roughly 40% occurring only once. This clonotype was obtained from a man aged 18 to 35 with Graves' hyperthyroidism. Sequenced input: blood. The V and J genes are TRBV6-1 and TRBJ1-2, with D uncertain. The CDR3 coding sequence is TGTGCCAGCAGTGAAGGAAGGCAGACGCACTATGGCTACACCTTC. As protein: CASSEGRQTHYGYTF.